This TCR beta chain was documented in a study of regulatory T cells in long-lasting Graves disease. The length of the CDR3 is 16 residues. Germline V gives CDR1 MNHEY, CDR2 SVGEGT. V was cut by 2 bases and J by 4 bases, with 15 bases left in between. Described time point: newly diagnosed GD, antithyroid drugs for less than 3 months. Following extraction of RNA from PBMCs, that RNA was used to make the TCR library. One endocrinology department in Xi'an, China, was where patients came from. This clonotype was observed a handful of times. Its target is not known. Construction of the TCR beta libraries employed iRepertoire HTBI primers in conjunction with Arm-PCR of CDR3 regions. TCRdb fed the multiplex PCR reads into MiXCR, producing one record per CDR3 protein. The table includes around 400,000 distinct CDR3 sequences, roughly 12% detected once. Study conclusions and caveats: Persistent disease preferred TRBV28, TRBJ1-2 and TRBJ2-5; new disease, TRBV20-1 and TRBJ2-1. Thyroid tissue went unexamined; only peripheral blood was analyzed. Persistent patients shared more public clonotypes (roughly 3,000) than newly diagnosed patients (around 910).

These data are also associated with another study on T cells in Graves' hyperthyroidism and ophthalmopathy.

The receptor's source is a woman aged 18-35 years with Graves disease. The gene calls are TRBV6-2 or TRBV6-3 and TRBJ1-5, with D unclear. Source: peripheral blood mononuclear cells (PBMCs), taken at new diagnosis, from a patient treated with antithyroid drugs. The CDR3 here is CASSYRRPGKNQPQHF. CDR3 DNA: TGTGCCAGCAGTTACCGTCGGCCGGGAAAGAATCAGCCCCAGCATTTT.